These 26 T cell receptor beta chains were all obtained from the same sample, sequenced in a study of CD8+ T cells in alopecia areata. cDNA reverse transcribed from extracted RNA served as the sequencing template. TCRdb's copy holds only in-frame clones and misses some; the assay was immunoSEQ multiplex PCR. Of about 260,000 clones in the sample, 45% to 70% were seen once. Treatment denoted: oral pan-JAK inhibitor, 5-10 mg twice daily. This material consisted of CD4+ T cells sorted from blood, taken at approximately week 52, from a patient treated with tofacitinib. The receptors come from a human donor with alopecia areata.

This rearrangement joins TRBV29-1 to TRBJ1-1; TRBD1 might be the D (5 bases). There are 13 residues in the CDR3. Germline CDR1 is SQVTM and CDR2 is ANQGSEA. Trimming removed 3 bases from V and 4 bases from J, with 12 bases in between. The CDR3 bases are TGCAGCGTTGAGCGGCAGGGCGGCACTGAAGCTTTCTTT. Its protein product is CSVERQGGTEAFF. Using reference TRBV29-1 and TRBJ1-1 for the parts outside the CDR3, the full variable domain is SAVISQKPSRDICQRGTSLTIQCQVDSQVTMMFWYRQQPGQSLTLIATANQGSEATYESGFVIDKFPISRPNLTFSTLTVSNMSPEDSSIYLCSVERQGGTEAFFGQGTRLTVV.

The chain couples TRBV7-2 to TRBJ1-1; 9 positions match TRBD1. This CDR3 has 14 amino acids. Per the germline V gene, CDR1 is SGHTA and CDR2 is FQGNSA. The V segment lost 5 bases and the J segment 6 bases; nucleotides outside the gene matches: 7. Written as DNA, the CDR3 is TGTGCCAGCAGCCGGGACAGGGCACGCCCTGAAGCTTTCTTT. Translated: CASSRDRARPEAFF.

This clone was found a few times. The chain carries TRBV9 and TRBJ2-2; no reliable D call. The CDR3 totals 14 residues. The germline CDR1 and CDR2 sequences are SGDLS and YYNGEE. Trimming took 3 bases from V and 5 from J, leaving 11 bases between them. The CDR3: CASSAEPRTGELFF. CDR3 sequence (DNA): TGTGCCAGCAGCGCCGAACCGAGGACCGGGGAGCTGTTTTTT.

For this clone: The same CDR3 is also encoded by other DNA sequences in this sample. The V call is TRBV30, the J call TRBJ2-3; D ambiguous. The CDR3 is made up of 13 amino acids. Trimming removed 2 bases at V and 5 bases at J, with 11 bases between. Germline-derived CDR1 and CDR2 are GTSNPN and SVGIG (reference sequence). CDR3 residues: CAWSPPPGDTQYF. The CDR3 coding sequence is TGTGCCTGGAGTCCCCCCCCGGGAGATACGCAGTATTTT. Supplemented by reference TRBV30 and TRBJ2-3, the full variable domain reads SQTIHQWPATLVQPVGSPLSLECTVEGTSNPNLYWYRQAAGRGLQLLFYSVGIGQISSEVPQNLSASRPQDRQFILSSKKLLLSDSGFYLCAWSPPPGDTQYFGPGTRLTVL.

V gene TRBV18 combines with J gene TRBJ2-3; the D gene is possibly TRBD2 (5 bases). Germline CDR1 reads KGHSH; CDR2 reads LQKENI. CDR3 length: 15 amino acids. Trimming removed 2 bases at V and 4 bases at J, with 13 bases between. CDR3 amino acids: CASSPLRGGPDTQYF. The CDR3 bases are TGTGCCAGCTCACCATTAAGAGGCGGGCCAGATACGCAGTATTTT.

The J gene is TRBJ1-6, the V gene TRBV15; D is undetermined. CDR3 size: 12 residues. Germline V CDR1 and CDR2: LNHNV, YYDKDF (reference sequence). Deletions cut 7 bases from V and 5 bases from J, with 6 bases between. CDR3 in amino acids: CATTRDNSPLHF. In DNA form, the CDR3 reads TGTGCCACCACTAGGGATAATTCACCCCTCCACTTT.

There are a few counts of this clone. The chain recombines TRBV30 with TRBJ2-2; the match to TRBD2 covers 7 bases. The CDR3 covers 15 residues. V lost 4 bases to trimming and J lost 5 bases; unmatched junction nucleotides: 10. Germline assignment: CDR1 GTSNPN and CDR2 SVGIG (reference sequence). The CDR3: CAWTPRRGNTGELFF. CDR3 coding DNA: TGTGCCTGGACCCCTCGGCGGGGGAATACCGGGGAGCTGTTTTTT.

The chain is built from TRBV7-9 and TRBJ1-3; D uncertain. Germline-derived CDR1 and CDR2 are SEHNR and FQNEAQ (reference sequence). This CDR3 is 15 amino acids long. V was cut by 1 base and J by 0 bases, with 7 bases left in between. The CDR3 nucleotides are TGTGCCAGCAGCTTAGGACGCGGCTCTGGAAACACCATATATTTT. Translated: CASSLGRGSGNTIYF.

The chain combines TRBV11-3 with TRBJ2-3; D is ambiguous. V was clipped by 3 bases and J by 2 bases, with 6 bases between them. Germline V CDR1 and CDR2: SGHNT, YENEEA. The CDR3 consists of 13 residues. The CDR3 protein is CASSLENTDTQYF. The CDR3 DNA is TGTGCCAGCAGCTTGGAGAACACAGATACGCAGTATTTT.

CDR3 sequence (DNA): TGCAGCGTTGAATGGGGGGTGACTGAAGCTTTCTTT. Translation: CSVEWGVTEAFF. The chain carries TRBV29-1 and TRBJ1-1, with a weak D call TRBD1 (5 bases). CDR1 SQVTM and CDR2 ANQGSEA come from the germline V gene. Trimming cost V 2 bases and J 5 bases, with 9 bases left between them. The CDR3 extends over 12 amino acids.

This chain connects TRBV29-1 to TRBJ2-2; 8 bases align to TRBD2. Germline V lookup: CDR1 SQVTM, CDR2 ANQGSEA. The CDR3 is 14 amino acids. After removal of 4 bases from V and 7 bases from J, the junction contained 8 bases not matched to a gene. CDR3 nucleotide sequence: TGCAGCGTTGTCCGGGGGGGCCCCAGCGGGGAGCTGTTTTTT. Protein product: CSVVRGGPSGELFF.

This clone was picked up a small number of times. The V gene is TRBV5-4, the J gene TRBJ2-5, with D uncertain. Per germline, CDR1 SGHNT and CDR2 YYREEE (reference sequence). The germline V and J ends were trimmed by 0 bases and 1 base, with 7 bases remaining between them. This CDR3 spans 14 amino acids. CDR3 nucleotides: TGTGCCAGCAGCTTGGGTTCCACCCAAGAGACCCAGTACTTC. It translates to CASSLGSTQETQYF.

The gene calls are TRBV30 and TRBJ1-2; no clear D gene. This CDR3 contains 12 residues. Germline lookup yields CDR1 GTSNPN and CDR2 SVGIG (reference sequence). Trimming took 1 base from V and 8 from J, leaving 11 bases between them. For the CDR3, the DNA is TGTGCCTGGAGTGGCGTAGGTTGGGGCTACACCTTC. This gives the protein CAWSGVGWGYTF. The whole variable domain, remainder taken from reference TRBV30 and TRBJ1-2, is SQTIHQWPATLVQPVGSPLSLECTVEGTSNPNLYWYRQAAGRGLQLLFYSVGIGQISSEVPQNLSASRPQDRQFILSSKKLLLSDSGFYLCAWSGVGWGYTFGSGTRLTVV.

The rearrangement uses TRBV29-1 and TRBJ2-1; unclear D gene. The CDR3 spans 15 residues. Trimming took off 7 bases at V and 0 bases at J, with 16 bases between the two ends. The germline V gene has CDR1 SQVTM and CDR2 ANQGSEA. CDR3 nucleotides: TGCAGCGCCTTCGGGTGGTTGGGCTCCTACAATGAGCAGTTCTTC. Translated, it gives CSAFGWLGSYNEQFF.

V and J are TRBV4-3 and TRBJ2-5; no reliable D call. The CDR3 runs to 13 residues. Germline CDR1 LGHNA, CDR2 YSLEER. V was cut by 1 base and J by 5 bases, with 8 bases left in between. CDR3 in amino acids: CASSQGPRETQYF. The CDR3 coding sequence is TGCGCCAGCAGCCAAGGACCTAGGGAGACCCAGTACTTC.

This clone was observed a few times. This chain links TRBV29-1 with TRBJ2-5, with 9 positions matching TRBD1. With 7 bases clipped from V and 5 bases from J, the junction kept 8 bases outside the gene matches. Germline V gives CDR1 SQVTM, CDR2 ANQGSEA. CDR3 length equals 13 residues. CDR3 DNA: TGCAGCGGTAGGGACAGGGTTGATGAGACCCAGTACTTC. This encodes CSGRDRVDETQYF.

This clone was counted at least ten times. This chain connects TRBV28 to TRBJ1-1; no firm D call. The CDR3 spans 11 residues. The V and J ends lost 6 bases and 6 bases respectively, with 8 bases between them. From germline, CDR1 is MDHEN and CDR2 SYDVKM. The CDR3 is CASRGKPEAFF. In DNA, the CDR3 is TGTGCCAGCAGAGGAAAGCCTGAAGCTTTCTTT.

CDR3 coding DNA: TGCAGCGTTGAAACTCAGGGCATTTGGGAGCAGTACTTC. Translated, it gives CSVETQGIWEQYF. The V and J genes are TRBV29-1 and TRBJ2-7; D perhaps matches TRBD1 (5 bases). Trimming removed 2 bases from V and 7 bases from J, with 15 bases in between. The CDR3 covers 13 residues. The germline V gene encodes CDR1 SQVTM and CDR2 ANQGSEA.

This chain uses TRBV7-9 with TRBJ2-6; D not resolved. In germline, CDR1 is SEHNR, CDR2 FQNEAQ (reference sequence). The CDR3 spans 15 residues. V was trimmed by 7 bases and J by 1 base, leaving 11 bases between them. DNA for the CDR3: TGTGCCAGCAACCGGATCGGGTCTGGGGCCAACGTCCTGACTTTC. Translated: CASNRIGSGANVLTF.

The chain is built from TRBV4-3 and TRBJ2-3; D call uncertain. Trimming left V 0 bases short and J 6 bases short, with 7 bases between. Per the germline V gene, CDR1 is LGHNA and CDR2 is YSLEER. This CDR3 has 13 residues. Written as DNA, the CDR3 is TGCGCCAGCAGCCAAGAATTTAGGGATACGCAGTATTTT. It codes for CASSQEFRDTQYF.

This clone was found once. The genes are TRBV18 and TRBJ2-3, with D perhaps matching TRBD2 (6 bases). The CDR3 contains 15 residues. Trimming cost V 3 bases and J 4 bases, with 14 bases left between them. From germline, CDR1 is KGHSH and CDR2 LQKENI. The DNA for the CDR3 is TGTGCCAGCTCACCCAGGCAGGGAGGCCCAGATACGCAGTATTTT. Translated: CASSPRQGGPDTQYF.

With respect to this clone: Different DNA sequences within this sample yield the same CDR3. V is TRBV29-1 and J is TRBJ1-5, with D maybe TRBD1 (5 bases). The CDR3 length is 12 residues. The germline V and J ends were trimmed by 5 bases and 1 base, with 6 bases remaining between them. CDR1 is SQVTM and CDR2 is ANQGSEA in the germline V gene. DNA of the CDR3: TGCAGCGTTTCAGGGAGCAATCAGCCCCAGCATTTT. Encoded protein: CSVSGSNQPQHF.

J is TRBJ2-3 and V is TRBV9, with D possibly being TRBD2 (6 bases). With 0 bases removed from V and 2 bases from J, the gap between germline ends came to 13 bases. This CDR3 contains 16 residues. CDR1 is SGDLS, CDR2 YYNGEE, per germline. The CDR3 sequence: CASSVGPGAITDTQYF. CDR3 bases: TGTGCCAGCAGCGTAGGCCCGGGAGCCATCACAGATACGCAGTATTTT.

The chain couples TRBV5-1 to TRBJ2-5; unclear D gene. The CDR3 loop spans 13 amino acids. With 5 bases removed from V and 3 bases from J, the gap between germline ends came to 11 bases. Germline-derived CDR1 and CDR2 are SGHRS and YFSETQ. The CDR3 DNA reads TGCGCCAGCAGTTGGGCAGCGAAAGAGACCCAGTACTTC. Its translation is CASSWAAKETQYF.

This clone was observed once. The sample contains more than one DNA sequence encoding this CDR3. The J gene is TRBJ1-2, the V gene TRBV10-3; 7 bases fit TRBD1. Per the germline V gene, CDR1 is ENHRY and CDR2 is SYGVKD. The junction had 3 bases not matched to a gene; V was cut back by 2 bases and J by 3 bases. The CDR3 has 14 amino acids. The CDR3 DNA sequence: TGTGCCATCAGTGAGACCGACAGGGACTATGGCTACACCTTC. Its translation is CAISETDRDYGYTF.

In its sample, this clone was seen a few times. V usage is TRBV29-1 and J usage is TRBJ1-1; D remains unclear. From germline, CDR1 is SQVTM and CDR2 ANQGSEA. The V end lost 0 bases, the J end lost 5 bases, and 7 bases lay between the germline ends. CDR3 size: 12 residues. The CDR3 loop is CSVEDGETEAFF. The CDR3 coding sequence is TGCAGCGTTGAAGACGGGGAGACTGAAGCTTTCTTT.